This TCR beta chain was identified during a study of cytomegalovirus exposure and HLA in healthy donors. Study results and caveats: A prior analysis recorded that most TCR beta V segments were productive about 87% or about 30% of the time. Excluded were some V segments that proved indistinguishable, including TRBV6-2 and TRBV6-3. Solely CMV serostatus was available to characterize immune exposure.

This CDR3 spans 20 amino acids. Germline CDR1 reads SGHRS; CDR2 reads YFSETQ. V was pared by 0 bases and J by 4 bases, with 14 bases of the junction left unmatched. Notes on this clone: Its antigen remains unidentified.

The study ran its PCR with 60 Vbeta and 13 Jbeta primers. Sequenced by immunoSEQ multiplex PCR; TCRdb stores in-frame clones only, minus some. The top ten clones hold around 1.5% of a sample with over 150,000 clones, around 80% of them seen once. The chain uses TRBV5-1 and TRBJ2-5; TRBD2 agrees at 14 bases. The sequenced sample consisted of PBMCs. This clonotype originated in a man aged 18-30 years in good health and CMV-seronegative. The CDR3 loop reads CASSLDPPRSTSGGGETQYF. CDR3 sequence (DNA): TGCGCCAGCAGCTTGGATCCCCCTCGTTCGACTAGCGGGGGGGGAGAGACCCAGTACTTC.